This paragraph covers one T cell receptor beta chain sequence. The antigen is undetermined. The CDR3 contains 18 residues. The germline V gene encodes CDR1 SGHTA and CDR2 FQGNSA. The V gene end was trimmed by 5 bases and the J gene end by 1 base; junction bases not matched to a gene: 11. Sequencing used immunoSEQ multiplex PCR; TCRdb keeps in-frame clones, though not all of them. Here the sample spans 85,000 to 90,000 clones, about 96% being singletons. The record originates from a study of cytomegalovirus exposure and HLA in healthy donors. Study-level background: The platform used for the roughly 130 validation repertoires matched that of the 666 first-cohort repertoires, a later analysis reported.

Findings and limits, study-wide: TCR beta chains numbering some 160 were designated cytomegalovirus-associated. Specific recognition of CMV antigens was confirmed in vitro for a few chains (all CMV-associated).

What was sequenced was PBMCs. The sequence was collected from a man between 18 and 35 years old in good health and CMV-seronegative. The chain is built from TRBV7-2 and TRBJ2-3; the match to TRBD2 covers 11 bases. In DNA, the CDR3 is TGTGCCAGCAGCCACGCAATAGCGGGAGGGCCGGGCACAGATACGCAGTATTTT. Translation gives CASSHAIAGGPGTDTQYF.